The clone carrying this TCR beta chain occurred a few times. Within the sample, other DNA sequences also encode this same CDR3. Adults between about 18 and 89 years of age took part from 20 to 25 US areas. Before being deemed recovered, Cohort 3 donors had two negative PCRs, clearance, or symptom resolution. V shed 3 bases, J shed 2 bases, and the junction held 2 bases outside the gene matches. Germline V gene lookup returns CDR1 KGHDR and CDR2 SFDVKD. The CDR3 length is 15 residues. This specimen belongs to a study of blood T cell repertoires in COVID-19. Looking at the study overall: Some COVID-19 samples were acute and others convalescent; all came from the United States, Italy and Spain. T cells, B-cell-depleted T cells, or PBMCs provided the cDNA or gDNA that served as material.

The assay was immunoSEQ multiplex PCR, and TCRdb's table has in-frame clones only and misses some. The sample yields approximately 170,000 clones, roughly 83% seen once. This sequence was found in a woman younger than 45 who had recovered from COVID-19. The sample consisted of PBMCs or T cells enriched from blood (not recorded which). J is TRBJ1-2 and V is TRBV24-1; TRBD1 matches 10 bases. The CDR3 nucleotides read TGTGCCACCAGTGATCCGGGACAGGGGAACTATGGCTACACCTTC. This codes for CATSDPGQGNYGYTF.